Described below is a single TCR beta chain sequence and its context. An end of the junction does not agree with germline; a read error may underlie this. CDR1 is SGHRS, CDR2 YFSETQ, per germline. CDR3 length: 18 amino acids. This entry belongs to a study of T cells in Graves' hyperthyroidism and ophthalmopathy. Amplification yielded TCR beta CDR3 regions, with RNA transcripts as the source. Initially, a first-round RT-PCR of the TCR CDR3 employed the HTBI primer set. TCRdb processed the multiplex PCR reads anew with MiXCR; each CDR3 protein has one entry. The sample yields fewer than 700,000 distinct CDR3 sequences, roughly 15% seen once. Diagnosis of hyperthyroidism was new in patients aged 18 to 65, and its duration was under 2 months. Uncontrolled infection, other autoimmune disease, pregnancy or lactation disqualified patients from enrolment. Diagnoses were made from clinical symptoms, serum measures (thyroxine and TRAb), thyroid ultrasound and orbital computed tomography. PBMCs were collected from a 10 ml volume of fresh peripheral blood.

The sequenced sample was blood. The rearrangement uses TRBV5-1 and TRBJ1-1, with 7 bases fitting TRBD1. The source is a woman aged 25 to 45 with Graves' hyperthyroidism. CDR3 region: CASSHPDRKNPLNTEAFF. CDR3 bases: TGCGCCAGCAGCCACCCGGACAGGAAAAACCCTTTGAACACTGAAGCTTTCTTC.